This T cell receptor (beta chain) was recovered during a study of OX40 agonist ivuxolimab in advanced cancers. Study information: Patients were treated with ivuxolimab, an agonistic anti-OX40 (CD134) antibody.

Overall study results and limits: CD4+ and CD8+ blood T cells expanded clonally by week 6 at 0.1 to 3.0 mg/kg.

As concerns this clone: Its antigen is not identified.

The junction had 3 bases not matched to a gene; V was cut back by 2 bases and J by 2 bases. Germline CDR1 and CDR2: SQVTM and ANQGSEA. This CDR3 region has 13 residues. TCRdb's copy holds only in-frame clones and misses some; the assay was immunoSEQ multiplex PCR. The table includes some 39,000 clones, under 85% detected once. This sequence originates from an adult with an advanced solid tumor such as melanoma, head and neck, liver or kidney cancer. The V and J genes are TRBV29-1 and TRBJ2-7, with 7 bases that match TRBD1. The sequencing used CD4+ or CD8+ T cells sorted from blood, collected in a trial of the OX40 agonist ivuxolimab. CDR3 nucleotides: TGCAGCGTTGAATTGGACAGGCCCTACGAGCAGTACTTC. It codes for CSVELDRPYEQYF.